Presented here are 28 T cell receptor beta chains from one specimen sequenced in a study of low-dose radiotherapy and immunotherapy resistance in tumors. The authors amplified TCRs for about 20 PCR cycles with a constant-region primer and a V-primer adapter. TCRdb passed the reads through MiXCR, listing each CDR3 protein once. The sample lists 50,000 or so distinct CDR3 sequences; around a third were seen once. Time point given: after trial treatment. Treatment noted: LDRT plus nivolumab, ipilimumab, low-dose cyclophosphamide and aspirin (RACIN trial). Sequencing used PBMCs, obtained after low-dose radiotherapy plus immunotherapy. Receptor source: a male donor with rectosigmoid adenocarcinoma.

This clonotype was detected ten times or more. The V and J genes are TRBV27 and TRBJ2-7; D call uncertain. Germline CDR1 MNHEY, CDR2 SMNVEV (reference sequence). V lost 5 bases and J lost 7, with 15 bases in between. The CDR3 runs 13 residues. In DNA, the CDR3 is TGTGCCAGCAGTATTGAAAATTGGGAAGAGCAGTACTTC. Protein: CASSIENWEEQYF.

This clonotype was counted between two and nine times. Here the CDR3 reads CSVVGQGPKAFF. CDR3 sequence (DNA): TGCAGCGTCGTTGGACAGGGGCCGAAGGCTTTCTTT. The J gene is TRBJ1-1, the V gene TRBV29-1; 9 nucleotides align to TRBD1. V lost 6 bases to trimming and J lost 11 bases; unmatched junction nucleotides: 10. Looked up from germline, CDR1 is SQVTM and CDR2 is ANQGSEA. The length of the CDR3 is 12 residues.

V is TRBV5-1 and J is TRBJ2-7; D might be TRBD1 (5 bases). Between the trimmed V and J ends, which lost 3 bases and 3 bases, there was a span of 13 bases. Germline V gene sequence: CDR1 SGHRS, CDR2 YFSETQ. The CDR3 is 14 residues long. For the CDR3, the DNA is TGCGCCAGCAGCTCAACAGGTGGGAACTACGAGCAGTACTTC. This translates into CASSSTGGNYEQYF.

This clonotype was counted ten times or more. The chain carries TRBV20-1 and TRBJ2-7, with 11 bases matching TRBD2. V lost 4 bases, J lost 2 bases, and 7 bases stayed unmatched. Germline CDR1 DFQATT, CDR2 SNEGSKA (reference sequence). The CDR3 is 15 amino acids. The CDR3 sequence: CSANPLAGDTYEQYF. Here the CDR3 DNA reads TGCAGTGCTAACCCACTAGCGGGGGACACCTACGAGCAGTACTTC.

The chain couples TRBV7-6 to TRBJ2-1; the match to TRBD2 covers 13 bases. Germline trimming cut 5 bases from V and 5 bases from J; bases unmatched to any gene: 12. The CDR3 loop spans 18 amino acids. Germline CDR1 and CDR2: SGHVS and FNYEAQ. The CDR3 loop is CASSRRTSGSSMNNEQFF. CDR3 nucleotides: TGTGCCAGCAGCCGACGGACTAGCGGGAGCTCTATGAACAATGAGCAGTTCTTC.

This clonotype was observed many times. The gene calls are TRBV15 and TRBJ2-2, with 10 positions matching TRBD2. Germline CDR1 and CDR2: LNHNV and YYDKDF (reference sequence). Unmatched junction bases numbered 1, after V lost 6 bases and J lost 0 bases. The CDR3 contains 15 residues. CDR3 sequence: CATRSGGANTGELFF. The CDR3 nucleotides are TGTGCCACCAGGAGCGGGGGGGCGAACACCGGGGAGCTGTTTTTT.

Ten or more counts support this clonotype. This rearrangement joins TRBV18 to TRBJ2-5; D unresolved. This CDR3 comprises 14 residues. Per germline, CDR1 KGHSH and CDR2 LQKENI. Trimming removed 3 bases from V and 1 base from J, with 9 bases in between. Here the CDR3 reads CASSPSRTQETQYF. The DNA of the CDR3 is TGTGCCAGCTCACCTTCAAGGACCCAAGAGACCCAGTACTTC.

The chain employs TRBV10-3 and TRBJ2-1; 8 nucleotides align to TRBD2. The CDR3 has 17 amino acids. J was trimmed by 1 base and V by 0 bases; bases with no gene match: 5. From germline, CDR1 is ENHRY and CDR2 SYGVKD. The CDR3 DNA follows: TGTGCCATCAGTGAGTCAAAAGCGGGGGCTTCCTACAATGAGCAGTTCTTC. Encoded protein: CAISESKAGASYNEQFF.

Only a few counts were recorded for this clonotype. CDR3 sequence (DNA): TGTGCCAGCAGTTACGGGAGGGCTAGCGGGACGTCCTACGAGCAGTACTTC. Translation: CASSYGRASGTSYEQYF. The chain links TRBV6-2 or TRBV6-3 to TRBJ2-7; 9 positions agree with TRBD2. CDR1 and CDR2 (germline): MNHEY, SVGEGT. V was clipped by 2 bases and J by 1 base; unmatched bases: 9. This CDR3 has 17 amino acids.

The rearrangement uses TRBV6-2 or TRBV6-3 and TRBJ2-7; 11 bases fit TRBD1. J was trimmed by 5 bases and V by 6 bases; bases with no gene match: 6. There are 14 residues in the CDR3. Germline values: CDR1 MNHEY, CDR2 SVGEGT. CDR3 loop: CASRADRGLHEQYF. The CDR3 nucleotides are TGTGCCAGCAGGGCGGACAGGGGGCTACACGAGCAGTACTTC.

The rearrangement uses TRBV2 and TRBJ2-2; tentatively, D is TRBD1 or TRBD2 (5 bases each). This CDR3 has 15 amino acids. Trimming took off 3 bases at V and 0 bases at J, with 8 bases between the two ends. Per germline, CDR1 SNHLY and CDR2 FYNNEI. Here the CDR3 reads CASSERGANTGELFF. The CDR3 DNA reads as TGTGCCAGCAGTGAGAGGGGCGCGAACACCGGGGAGCTGTTTTTT.

This clonotype has ten or more counts. The chain employs TRBV23-1 and TRBJ2-7, with D possibly matching TRBD2 (6 bases). TRBV23-1 counts as an open reading frame of uncertain function. This CDR3 contains 18 residues. The V and J ends lost 0 bases and 0 bases respectively, with 18 bases between them. CDR3 coding DNA: TGCGCCAGCAGTCAATCTGTAAAGGGGACTTATTACTCCTACGAGCAGTACTTC. Translation: CASSQSVKGTYYSYEQYF.

This clonotype was observed many times. J is TRBJ2-5 and V is TRBV11-2, with 12 bases matching TRBD1. Germline V gene sequence: CDR1 SGHAT, CDR2 FQNNGV. The CDR3 covers 15 residues. With 5 bases clipped from V and 4 bases from J, the junction kept 5 bases outside the gene matches. CDR3 region: CASSPGTGGGETQYF. For the CDR3, the DNA is TGTGCCAGCAGCCCGGGGACAGGGGGCGGAGAGACCCAGTACTTC.

This clonotype was seen at least ten times. The gene calls are TRBV5-1 and TRBJ2-5; D ambiguous. The CDR3 extends over 12 amino acids. CDR1 and CDR2 (germline): SGHRS, YFSETQ. V lost 6 bases to trimming and J lost 4 bases, with 10 bases between them. Here the CDR3 reads CASKGWRETQYF. CDR3 sequence (DNA): TGCGCCAGCAAAGGGTGGAGAGAGACCCAGTACTTC. Supplemented by reference TRBV5-1 and TRBJ2-5, the full variable domain reads KAGVTQTPRYLIKTRGQQVTLSCSPISGHRSVSWYQQTPGQGLQFLFEYFSETQRNKGNFPGRFSGRQFSNSRSEMNVSTLELGDSALYLCASKGWRETQYFGPGTRLLVL.

This clonotype occurred many times. V usage is TRBV28 and J usage is TRBJ2-6; D unclear. Germline CDR1 is MDHEN and CDR2 is SYDVKM. The germline V and J ends were trimmed by 3 bases and 0 bases, with 9 bases remaining between them. The CDR3 is 16 residues long. CDR3 nucleotides: TGTGCCAGCAGTTTCGCCCTCAGCTCTGGGGCCAACGTCCTGACTTTC. This codes for CASSFALSSGANVLTF.

Many counts were recorded for this clonotype. The CDR3 nucleotides are TGTGCCAGCAGCGCGGGGACTAGCGGGAGACCAAGAGTCCAGTACTTC. It encodes CASSAGTSGRPRVQYF. The chain combines TRBV9 with TRBJ2-5; TRBD2 aligns across 14 bases. The CDR3 has 16 residues. CDR1 is SGDLS and CDR2 is YYNGEE in the germline V gene. Germline trimming cut 3 bases from V and 10 bases from J; bases unmatched to any gene: 11. Variable domain in full (rest from reference TRBV9 and TRBJ2-5): DSGVTQTPKHLITATGQRVTLRCSPRSGDLSVYWYQQSLDQGLQFLIQYYNGEERAKGNILERFSAQQFPDLHSELNLSSLELGDSALYFCASSAGTSGRPRVQYFGPGTRLLVL.

This clonotype has ten or more counts. The rearrangement uses TRBV11-2 and TRBJ2-7; no clear D. CDR1 is SGHAT, CDR2 FQNNGV, per germline. V lost 3 bases, J lost 2 bases, and 8 bases lay in between. The length of the CDR3 is 13 residues. Here the CDR3 reads CASSFIGPYEQYF. CDR3 DNA: TGTGCCAGCAGCTTCATCGGTCCCTACGAGCAGTACTTC.

The J gene is TRBJ2-3, the V gene TRBV24-1; D unresolved. Germline V gives CDR1 KGHDR, CDR2 SFDVKD. There are 12 residues in the CDR3. V was pared by 4 bases and J by 3 bases, with 4 bases between. The CDR3 reads CATSDSTDTQYF. The CDR3 nucleotides read TGTGCCACCAGTGACTCTACAGATACGCAGTATTTT.

This clonotype was counted a few times. The rearrangement joins TRBV28 to TRBJ1-2; D ambiguous. Germline V CDR1 and CDR2: MDHEN, SYDVKM. The CDR3 has 13 amino acids. Trimming pared 6 bases from V and 7 bases from J, leaving 15 bases between. The CDR3 loop is CASSVDGLGGYTF. CDR3 sequence (DNA): TGTGCCAGCAGCGTAGACGGCTTAGGTGGCTACACCTTC.

The gene calls are TRBV18 and TRBJ2-7; 10 bases line up with TRBD1. CDR1 is KGHSH, CDR2 LQKENI, per germline. The length of the CDR3 is 14 residues. Trimming at V came to 1 base and at J to 9 bases, leaving 6 bases not matched to a gene. DNA of the CDR3: TGTGCCAGCTCACCACTTGGGACAGGGGAAGCGCAGTACTTC. Encoded protein: CASSPLGTGEAQYF.

Judged by abundance, this clonotype is medium-sized (0.01 to 0.1%). The chain joins TRBV6-2 or TRBV6-3 to TRBJ2-1, with 8 nucleotides matching TRBD2. Germline V CDR1 and CDR2: MNHEY, SVGEGT. CDR3 size: 15 residues. The V and J ends lost 5 bases and 9 bases, in that order; junction bases with no gene match: 12. CDR3: CASSENPSGFGEQFF. The CDR3 region has the DNA TGTGCCAGCAGTGAAAATCCTAGCGGGTTTGGTGAGCAGTTCTTC.

The gene calls are TRBV5-1 and TRBJ2-2; 9 bases map to TRBD2. Germline assignment: CDR1 SGHRS and CDR2 YFSETQ. The length of the CDR3 is 16 residues. J was trimmed by 8 bases and V by 1 base; bases with no gene match: 9. In DNA form, the CDR3 reads TGCGCCAGCAGCTTGTATGCGGGAGGGCCCTCAGGGGAGCTGTTTTTT. It codes for CASSLYAGGPSGELFF.

As for this clonotype: A far larger clone differs by one base, so this is likely a read error. This chain joins TRBV7-2 and TRBJ2-1; the match to TRBD2 covers 11 bases. V shed 8 bases and J 4 bases; nucleotides not matched to a gene: 16. The CDR3 spans 18 residues. Looked up from germline, CDR1 is SGHTA and CDR2 is FQGNSA. The chain's CDR3 is CASCQDPLLAGGYNEQFF. The CDR3, as DNA: TGTGCCAGCTGCCAAGATCCCCTTCTAGCGGGAGGTTACAATGAGCAGTTCTTC.

The chain uses TRBV6-6 and TRBJ2-7; D possibly matches TRBD1 or TRBD2 (8 bases each). CDR1 MNHNY and CDR2 SVGAGI come from the germline V gene (reference sequence). The V gene lost 0 bases and the J gene lost 0 bases, with 21 bases spanning the gap. The CDR3 is made up of 19 amino acids. CDR3 sequence (DNA): TGTGCCAGCAGTTACTCGGACAGGGTAGCGGGAACTACCTCCTACGAGCAGTACTTC. This sequence encodes CASSYSDRVAGTTSYEQYF.

V and J are TRBV6-5 and TRBJ2-2; D unclear. Looked up from germline, CDR1 is MNHEY and CDR2 is SVGAGI. Trimming took off 6 bases at V and 8 bases at J, with 22 bases between the two ends. This CDR3 region has 16 residues. CDR3 in DNA: TGTGCCAGCAGACGCGGCACGATATTAACACCTGGGGAGCTGTTTTTT. It encodes CASRRGTILTPGELFF.

The chain links TRBV5-5 to TRBJ2-7, with unresolved D. Germline CDR1 and CDR2: SGHKS and YYEKEE (reference sequence). The CDR3 extends over 13 amino acids. V shed 5 bases and J shed 7 bases, with 16 bases lying between them. CDR3 in amino acids: CASSLGSIGEQYF. The DNA of the CDR3 is TGTGCCAGCAGTTTAGGATCGATTGGGGAGCAGTACTTC.

The chain carries TRBV19 and TRBJ1-3; D is perhaps TRBD1 (5 bases). Germline lookup yields CDR1 LNHDA and CDR2 SQIVND (reference sequence). This CDR3 is built from 15 residues. With 5 bases removed from V and 3 bases from J, the gap between germline ends came to 14 bases. CDR3 in amino acids: CASSSDRIGGNTIYF. DNA of the CDR3: TGTGCCAGTAGTTCCGACAGAATTGGTGGAAACACCATATATTTT.

The rearrangement links TRBV18 to TRBJ1-5; 7 positions agree with TRBD1. The junction had 7 bases not matched to a gene; V was cut back by 1 base and J by 4 bases. The CDR3 covers 16 residues. The germline CDR1 and CDR2 sequences are KGHSH and LQKENI. CDR3 amino acids: CASSPLAGQTNQPQHF. CDR3 bases: TGTGCCAGCTCACCACTTGCGGGACAGACGAATCAGCCCCAGCATTTT. Full variable domain (missing parts from reference TRBV18 and TRBJ1-5): NAGVMQNPRHLVRRRGQEARLRCSPMKGHSHVYWYRQLPEEGLKFMVYLQKENIIDESGMPKERFSAEFPKEGPSILRIQQVVRGDSAAYFCASSPLAGQTNQPQHFGDGTRLSIL.